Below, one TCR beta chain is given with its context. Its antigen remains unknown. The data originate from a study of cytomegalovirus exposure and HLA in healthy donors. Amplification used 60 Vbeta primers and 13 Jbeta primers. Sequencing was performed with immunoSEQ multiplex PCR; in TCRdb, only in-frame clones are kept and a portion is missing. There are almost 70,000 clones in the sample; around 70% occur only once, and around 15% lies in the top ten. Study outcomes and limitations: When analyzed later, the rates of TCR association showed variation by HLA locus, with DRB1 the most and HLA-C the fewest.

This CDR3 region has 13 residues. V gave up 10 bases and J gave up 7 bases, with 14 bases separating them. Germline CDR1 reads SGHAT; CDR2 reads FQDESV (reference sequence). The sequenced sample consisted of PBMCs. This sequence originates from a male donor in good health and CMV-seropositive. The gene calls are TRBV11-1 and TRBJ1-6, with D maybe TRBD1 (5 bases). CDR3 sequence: CATRAPGNSPLHF. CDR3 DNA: TGTGCCACCCGGGCTCCAGGGAATTCACCCCTCCACTTT. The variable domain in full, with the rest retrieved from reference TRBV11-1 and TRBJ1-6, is EAEVAQSPRYKITEKSQAVAFWCDPISGHATLYWYRQILGQGPELLVQFQDESVVDDSQLPKDRFSAERLKGVDSTLKIQPAELGDSAMYLCATRAPGNSPLHFGNGTRLTVT.